The 26 T cell receptor beta chains below come from one sample, sequenced in a study of identical twins. TCRdb itself ran the 5' RACE reads through MiXCR, one entry per CDR3 protein. The table shows about 470,000 distinct CDR3 sequences, with 24% occurring only once. The same specimen was also included in a second study, on T cells expressing NK-cell markers.

Sequencing was performed on CD4+ T cells sorted from blood. Receptors were obtained from a woman aged 18-35 years in good health.

This clonotype was found a few times. This sequence joins TRBV10-3 and TRBJ1-1; D might be TRBD1 (5 bases). Trimming pared 7 bases from V and 4 bases from J, leaving 16 bases between. The CDR3 sequence is 14 residues long. Germline V lookup: CDR1 ENHRY, CDR2 SYGVKD. The DNA for the CDR3 is TGTGCCATCACCGGAGCGACAGATATCACTGAAGCTTTCTTT. Protein product: CAITGATDITEAFF.

The table lists this clonotype with many counts. The V gene is TRBV12-3 or TRBV12-4, the J gene TRBJ1-2; 8 nucleotides line up with TRBD1. This CDR3 spans 12 amino acids. Trimming took 4 bases from V and 8 from J; bases not matched to a gene: 3. This chain's CDR3 is CASSWTGQGYTF. CDR3 DNA: TGTGCCAGCAGTTGGACAGGGCAAGGCTACACCTTC.

This clonotype was seen only a few times. This chain joins TRBV6-1 and TRBJ1-6; TRBD1 agrees at 8 bases. In germline, CDR1 is MNHNS, CDR2 SASEGT. The CDR3 runs 15 residues. With 5 bases clipped from V and 7 bases from J, the junction kept 7 bases outside the gene matches. The CDR3: CASSPTRDRNSPLHF. CDR3 sequence (DNA): TGTGCCAGCAGTCCAACCCGGGACAGGAATTCACCCCTCCACTTT.

The chain carries TRBV3-1 and TRBJ2-1, with D perhaps TRBD1 or TRBD2 (6 bases each). CDR1 and CDR2 (germline): LGHDT, YNNKEL (reference sequence). V lost 8 bases and J lost 5, with 22 bases in between. The CDR3 is 16 amino acids. DNA for the CDR3: TGTGCCAGCGGATTAAGGGGGGCGGGGACGCACAATGAGCAGTTCTTC. This codes for CASGLRGAGTHNEQFF.

The sample holds a few counts of this clonotype. The chain employs TRBV9 and TRBJ1-2; tentative D call: TRBD1 (5 bases). V shed 3 bases and J shed 4 bases, with 16 bases lying between them. CDR1 is SGDLS and CDR2 is YYNGEE in the germline V gene. The CDR3 is 15 residues long. The DNA for the CDR3 is TGTGCCAGCAGCGGGGGCGGAAGAGACAGCTATGGCTACACCTTC. Translation gives CASSGGGRDSYGYTF.

The CDR3 region is CASSFPTNTGELFF. The DNA for the CDR3 is TGTGCCAGCAGTTTCCCAACGAACACCGGGGAGCTGTTTTTT. The rearrangement links TRBV28 to TRBJ2-2; D ambiguous. CDR3 size: 14 residues. Germline CDR1 is MDHEN and CDR2 is SYDVKM. Deletions cut 3 bases from V and 0 bases from J, with 5 bases between.

This clonotype was observed a few times. V and J are TRBV2 and TRBJ2-6, with D perhaps matching TRBD1 (6 bases). Germline V gene sequence: CDR1 SNHLY, CDR2 FYNNEI. V shed 5 bases and J shed 2 bases, with 13 bases lying between them. This CDR3 has 16 amino acids. The CDR3 coding sequence is TGTGCCAGCAGTCCAGGGGCCGTAACTGGGGCCAACGTCCTGACTTTC. Translated, it gives CASSPGAVTGANVLTF.

The rearrangement uses TRBV30 and TRBJ2-7; perhaps TRBD2 as D (5 bases). Germline CDR1 and CDR2: GTSNPN and SVGIG (reference sequence). Deletions cut 7 bases from V and 5 bases from J, with 12 bases between. This CDR3 is built from 11 residues. The CDR3: CAYARVDEQYF. The CDR3 DNA follows: TGTGCCTACGCGAGGGTAGACGAGCAGTACTTC.

The sample holds one count of this clonotype. V usage is TRBV20-1 and J usage is TRBJ2-7; possibly TRBD1 or TRBD2 for D (5 bases each). This CDR3 spans 16 amino acids. Trimming took 3 bases from V and 5 from J, leaving 23 bases between them. CDR1 DFQATT and CDR2 SNEGSKA come from the germline V gene (reference sequence). The CDR3 nucleotides read TGCAGTGCTAGGGACTGGGTGAGGGGCGTTCGGAACGAGCAGTACTTC. Translation gives CSARDWVRGVRNEQYF.

This clonotype was picked up a small number of times. V gene TRBV11-2 combines with J gene TRBJ2-3; a weak D match, TRBD1 (5 bases). V dropped 1 base and J dropped 4 bases, with 9 bases sitting between them. Germline V gene lookup returns CDR1 SGHAT and CDR2 FQNNGV. The CDR3 spans 14 residues. The CDR3 loop reads CASSLAGNPDTQYF. The CDR3 DNA sequence: TGTGCCAGCAGCTTAGCAGGGAATCCAGATACGCAGTATTTT.

This clonotype was detected a few times. The chain recombines TRBV6-2 or TRBV6-3 with TRBJ1-2; TRBD1 matches 7 bases. This CDR3 has 12 residues. Germline assignment: CDR1 MNHEY and CDR2 SVGEGT. V lost 7 bases and J lost 8; bases outside the gene matches: 7. This chain's CDR3 is CASTQGQTGYTF. In DNA, the CDR3 is TGTGCCAGCACTCAGGGACAGACCGGCTACACCTTC.

This clonotype was detected a few times. The rearrangement joins TRBV19 to TRBJ1-1; D not certain. CDR3 size: 12 residues. V lost 8 bases to trimming and J lost 3 bases, with 10 bases between them. Germline V CDR1 and CDR2: LNHDA, SQIVND (reference sequence). CDR3 amino acids: CASGVWDTEAFF. The CDR3 region has the DNA TGTGCCAGTGGGGTCTGGGACACTGAAGCTTTCTTT.

This clonotype was seen only a few times. The chain carries TRBV5-1 and TRBJ1-1, with a tentative D call TRBD1 (5 bases). V lost 4 bases to trimming and J lost 1 base, with 11 bases between them. The CDR3 runs to 14 residues. The germline gives CDR1 SGHRS, CDR2 YFSETQ. The CDR3 reads CASSPWGQNTEAFF. CDR3 coding DNA: TGCGCCAGCAGCCCTTGGGGCCAGAACACTGAAGCTTTCTTT.

A few counts support this clonotype. The V and J genes are TRBV7-9 and TRBJ2-1, with D unresolved. The CDR3 spans 13 residues. CDR1 is SEHNR and CDR2 is FQNEAQ in the germline V gene (reference sequence). The V and J ends lost 5 bases and 9 bases respectively, with 14 bases between them. The DNA of the CDR3 is TGTGCCAGCAGCCCCCTAAGTCAGCTTGAGCAGTTCTTC. Its translation is CASSPLSQLEQFF.

The genes are TRBV6-2 or TRBV6-3 and TRBJ2-1; TRBD2 matches at 9 bases. Trimming cost V 6 bases and J 7 bases; bases outside gene matches: 10. The CDR3 runs 15 residues. Germline CDR1 and CDR2: MNHEY and SVGEGT. CDR3 DNA: TGTGCCAGCAGCCGCGCTCTAGCGGGAAATAATGAGCAGTTCTTC. This codes for CASSRALAGNNEQFF.

J is TRBJ2-1 and V is TRBV20-1; 12 bases fit TRBD2. CDR3 length equals 15 residues. CDR1 is DFQATT, CDR2 SNEGSKA, per germline (reference sequence). Trimming at V came to 6 bases and at J to 10 bases, leaving 13 bases not matched to a gene. The CDR3 spells CSAEKRLAGGQEQFF. In DNA form, the CDR3 reads TGCAGTGCCGAAAAGCGGCTAGCGGGGGGGCAGGAGCAGTTCTTC.

The chain employs TRBV10-2 and TRBJ2-4; the D gene is possibly TRBD1 (6 bases). Germline V gives CDR1 WSHSY, CDR2 SAAADI. V lost 6 bases and J 2 bases, leaving 14 bases between the germline ends. The CDR3 length is 15 residues. CDR3 protein: CASSSTGLPKNIQYF. DNA of the CDR3: TGCGCCAGCAGCTCTACAGGGCTTCCCAAAAACATTCAGTACTTC.

This clonotype was seen only a few times. This chain connects TRBV5-1 to TRBJ2-3, with D maybe TRBD2 (7 bases). This CDR3 has 17 amino acids. Trimming removed 3 bases from V and 7 bases from J, with 24 bases in between. Germline values: CDR1 SGHRS, CDR2 YFSETQ. The CDR3, as DNA: TGCGCCAGCAGCTCGGGGGGCGGGAGAGCGGTTCGATATACGCAGTATTTT. It specifies CASSSGGGRAVRYTQYF.

This clonotype was counted only a few times. CDR3 nucleotide sequence: TGCAGCGTTCGAGACGGGATTCTGAGCAATCAGCCCCAGCATTTT. It translates to CSVRDGILSNQPQHF. V and J are TRBV29-1 and TRBJ1-5, with no clear D. The V and J ends lost 5 bases and 1 base respectively, with 15 bases between them. The CDR3 runs to 15 residues. In germline, CDR1 is SQVTM, CDR2 ANQGSEA.

The J gene is TRBJ2-5, the V gene TRBV20-1; 10 bases map to TRBD2. V dropped 4 bases and J dropped 5; count of bases not matched to a gene: 10. The germline V gene encodes CDR1 DFQATT and CDR2 SNEGSKA (reference sequence). The CDR3 totals 15 residues. The CDR3 sequence is CSAIQEAGGPETQYF. CDR3 nucleotides: TGCAGTGCTATTCAGGAAGCGGGAGGGCCGGAGACCCAGTACTTC.

This clonotype has just a few counts. CDR3 DNA sequence: TGCGCCAGCACTCGGACCCCGGGATCTCAAGAGACCCAGTACTTC. This sequence encodes CASTRTPGSQETQYF. The chain joins TRBV5-1 to TRBJ2-5, with D maybe TRBD2 (5 bases). The CDR3 is 15 residues long. The germline CDR1 and CDR2 sequences are SGHRS and YFSETQ. The V gene lost 6 bases and the J gene lost 2 bases, with 17 bases spanning the gap.

This clonotype was observed a few times. One end of the junction does not line up with germline, which may come from a read error. The rearrangement links TRBV7-2 to TRBJ2-3; no firm D call. The germline V gene encodes CDR1 SGHTA and CDR2 FQGNSA. The CDR3 runs 14 residues. This CDR3 reads CASSLAFSTDTQYF. CDR3 in DNA: TGTGCCAGCAGCTTAGCCTTTAGCACCGATACGCAGTATTTT.

The CDR3 is CAIGGLAGRNEQFF. CDR3 DNA: TGTGCCATCGGGGGACTAGCGGGAAGGAATGAGCAGTTCTTC. The chain has TRBV10-3 and TRBJ2-1, with 13 positions matching TRBD2. The germline V gene encodes CDR1 ENHRY and CDR2 SYGVKD. V dropped 8 bases and J dropped 7; count of bases not matched to a gene: 5. The CDR3 totals 14 residues.

The gene calls are TRBV5-1 and TRBJ2-1; D tentatively reads TRBD1 or TRBD2 (6 bases each). Trimming pared 4 bases from V and 8 bases from J, leaving 16 bases between. CDR1 and CDR2 (germline): SGHRS, YFSETQ. The CDR3 spans 14 residues. The CDR3 bases are TGCGCCAGCAGCACCGGGACTCCAGGGGATGAGCAGTTCTTC. Its protein product is CASSTGTPGDEQFF. Full variable domain (rest looked up from reference TRBV5-1 and TRBJ2-1): KAGVTQTPRYLIKTRGQQVTLSCSPISGHRSVSWYQQTPGQGLQFLFEYFSETQRNKGNFPGRFSGRQFSNSRSEMNVSTLELGDSALYLCASSTGTPGDEQFFGPGTRLTVL.

The chain is built from TRBV5-6 and TRBJ2-1; D possibly uses TRBD1 or TRBD2 (5 bases each). CDR1 SGHDT and CDR2 YYEEEE come from the germline V gene. CDR3 length: 15 amino acids. V was pared by 4 bases and J by 6 bases, with 17 bases between. CDR3 in DNA: TGTGCCAGCAGCGAAGACCGGGACGGAACCAATGAGCAGTTCTTC. Residues: CASSEDRDGTNEQFF.

The chain has TRBV27 and TRBJ2-1; perhaps TRBD1 as D (6 bases). The V gene's germline CDR1 is MNHEY and CDR2 SMNVEV (reference sequence). Between the trimmed V and J ends, which lost 6 bases and 5 bases, there was a span of 14 bases. This CDR3 region has 14 residues. The CDR3 DNA follows: TGTGCCAGCAGCGGGACAATAGGCCACAATGAGCAGTTCTTC. Encoded protein: CASSGTIGHNEQFF.